This T cell receptor beta chain stems from a study of T-cell reconstitution after alpha-beta-depleted transplantation in children. As it was prepared, the TCRbeta library received unique molecular identifiers. TCRdb re-derived calls from the PCR reads in MiXCR, one entry per CDR3 protein. The repertoire has some 550,000 distinct CDR3 sequences, about 17% of them found once; the top ten carry roughly 3.3%. This CDR3 is built from 15 residues. The V end was cut by 4 bases, the J end by 0 bases, with 12 bases between. Germline V gene data show CDR1 as SGDLS and CDR2 as YYNGEE. The chain has TRBV9 and TRBJ2-3; D gene unclear. This material consisted of PBMCs from the stem cell graft donor, taken from the stem cell graft. This receptor was taken from a human donor who donated a stem cell graft to a child with acute lymphoblastic leukemia. The CDR3 is CASSLGSPSTDTQYF. CDR3 bases: TGTGCCAGCAGCCTCGGGTCCCCTAGCACAGATACGCAGTATTTT. The variable domain in full, completed from reference TRBV9 and TRBJ2-3, reads DSGVTQTPKHLITATGQRVTLRCSPRSGDLSVYWYQQSLDQGLQFLIQYYNGEERAKGNILERFSAQQFPDLHSELNLSSLELGDSALYFCASSLGSPSTDTQYFGPGTRLTVL.